This entry concerns a single T cell receptor beta chain. UMIs containing a 6-nucleotide sample barcode were added via template switching. One entry per CDR3 protein, without DNA, is what TCRdb gives after re-calling the 5' RACE reads. This table holds 350,000 to 400,000 distinct CDR3 sequences. This CDR3 spans 15 amino acids. In germline, CDR1 is LNHDA, CDR2 SQIVND (reference sequence). These data belong to a study of monozygotic twins with inflammatory bowel disease. This receptor was identified in a human donor with ulcerative colitis or Crohn's disease, or a healthy co-twin of an affected twin (not recorded which). This sequence joins TRBV19 and TRBJ1-1; TCRdb outputs TRBD1, but without DNA this stays unchecked. Sequenced: blood. CDR3 loop: CASSLNGNRNTEAFF.